One T cell receptor (beta chain) is described in this entry. The target antigen is unknown. This specimen comes from a study of T cells after posttransplantation cyclophosphamide. Study-wide points: Donor-recipient repertoire similarity was low at 1-2 months, rising over year one. Recipient CMV seropositivity and CMV reactivation strongly tracked TRB clonality. Skin or GI-infiltrating T cells shared few TRB sequences with blood.

TCRdb keeps only in-frame clones here, not all; method: immunoSEQ multiplex PCR. The repertoire holds tens of thousands of clones, with about three quarters as singletons. Cyclophosphamide on days +3 and +4 followed busulfan-fludarabine conditioning and a marrow graft. Unmatched junction bases numbered 5, after V lost 9 bases and J lost 5 bases. The V gene's germline CDR1 is WSHSY and CDR2 SAAADI. The CDR3 contains 13 residues. The receptor's source is a female patient aged 40-50 years who received an allogeneic stem cell transplant from a related donor, was CMV-positive, and had no GVHD. Part of the T cells may come from the graft donor. This chain joins TRBV10-2 and TRBJ2-2; 8 bases are a match to TRBD1. This material consisted of CD4+ T cells sorted from blood, taken roughly 1,900 days after a stem cell transplant with posttransplant cyclophosphamide. Here the CDR3 reads CASATGGTGELFF. The CDR3 DNA follows: TGCGCCAGTGCAACAGGGGGTACCGGGGAGCTGTTTTTT.